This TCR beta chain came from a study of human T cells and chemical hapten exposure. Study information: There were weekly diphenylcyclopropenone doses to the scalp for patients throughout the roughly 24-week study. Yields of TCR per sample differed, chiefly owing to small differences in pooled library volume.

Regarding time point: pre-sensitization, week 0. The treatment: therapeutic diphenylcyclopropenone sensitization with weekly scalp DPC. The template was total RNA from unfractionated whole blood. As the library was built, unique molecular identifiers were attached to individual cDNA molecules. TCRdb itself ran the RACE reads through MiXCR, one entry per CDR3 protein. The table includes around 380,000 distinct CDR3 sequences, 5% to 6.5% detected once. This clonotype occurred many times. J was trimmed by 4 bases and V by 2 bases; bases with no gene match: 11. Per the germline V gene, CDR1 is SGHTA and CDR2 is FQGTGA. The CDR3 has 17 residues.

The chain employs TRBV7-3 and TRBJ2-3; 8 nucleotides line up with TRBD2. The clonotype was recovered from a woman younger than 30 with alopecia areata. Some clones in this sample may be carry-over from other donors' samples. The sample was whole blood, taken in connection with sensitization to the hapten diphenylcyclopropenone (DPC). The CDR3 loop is CASSLDGLAGFSDTQYF. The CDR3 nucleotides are TGTGCCAGCAGCTTAGATGGTTTAGCGGGGTTTTCAGATACGCAGTATTTT.